Listed below are T cell receptor beta chains from one sample, sequenced in a study of identifying expanded T cells in peripheral blood. The table came from immunoSEQ multiplex PCR; TCRdb's copy has only in-frame clones and leaves some out. The data show approximately 90,000 clones, about 85% seen once. Material for sequencing was blood. The receptors come from a person aged 18 to 75 in good health. Both conserved end residues are part of each CDR3. D genes are given only for firm matches. Only part of the rows carry a size: once, few, many, or a class if the clone is expanded.

TRBJ2-4 | TRBV30 | . | . | TGTGCCTGGAAGGGGACCAAAAACATTCAGTACTTC | CAWKGTKNIQYF
TRBJ2-3 | TRBV27 | TRBD2 | . | TGTGCCAGCAGTACACTGGCGGGGGGACTCACAGATACGCAGTATTTT | CASSTLAGGLTDTQYF
TRBJ2-1 | TRBV5-6 | TRBD1 | . | TGTGCCAGCAGCTTCAGGGACAGGGTAATCTTC | CASSFRDRVIF
TRBJ1-1 | TRBV14 | TRBD1 | . | TGTGCCAGCAGCCAGACCGGGACAGACGACACTGAAGCTTTCTTT | CASSQTGTDDTEAFF
TRBJ1-4 | TRBV6-6 | TRBD1 | . | TGTGCCAGTAAACAGGGGGAAGGACGTGAAAAACTGTTTTTT | CASKQGEGREKLFF
TRBJ2-5 | TRBV7-8 | . | . | TGTGCCAGCAGCCCCGGCCGAGGACTGAGTCAAGAGACCCAGTACTTC | CASSPGRGLSQETQYF
TRBJ2-3 | TRBV18 | TRBD1 | . | TGTGCCAGCTCACCCGGGACAGGTATCGCAGATACGCAGTATTTT | CASSPGTGIADTQYF
TRBJ2-7 | TRBV7-9 | . | . | TGTGCCAGCAGCGCCACGGCCAGAAACTACGAGCAGTACTTC | CASSATARNYEQYF
TRBJ1-2 | TRBV6-5 | . | . | TGTGCCAGCAGTTACTCGAGCAGTCACGGGGGCTACACCTTC | CASSYSSSHGGYTF
TRBJ1-5 | TRBV7-2 | . | . | TGTGCCAGCAGCTTAGAAGTTGGGAGGCCCCAGCATTTT | CASSLEVGRPQHF
TRBJ1-1 | TRBV7-9 | TRBD1 | . | TGTGCCAGCAGTTCAAAACAGGGGACTGAAGCTTTCTTT | CASSSKQGTEAFF
TRBJ2-5 | TRBV9 | . | once | TGTGCCAGCAGCAGGCAGGGGGGGGAGACCCAGTACTTC | CASSRQGGETQYF
TRBJ2-1 | TRBV7-2 | TRBD2 | . | TGTGCCAGCAGCTTATCTAGCGGGGGGGCCGGGAATGAGCAGTTCTTC | CASSLSSGGAGNEQFF
TRBJ1-2 | TRBV19 | . | . | TGTGCCAGTAGTATAGAGGCAGGGATATTCGGCTACACCTTC | CASSIEAGIFGYTF
TRBJ2-1 | TRBV5-1 | . | . | TGCGCCAGCAGCTTGGAGGAGGGAAGATCCTACAATGAGCAGTTCTTC | CASSLEEGRSYNEQFF
TRBJ2-2 | TRBV19 | . | . | TGTGCCAGTAGTCCGCGGGCCAGCGCTATCGGGGAGCTGTTTTTT | CASSPRASAIGELFF
TRBJ1-2 | TRBV4-3 | . | . | TGCGCCAGCAGCCAAGAGAGAGGGAGCGACTATGGCTACACCTTC | CASSQERGSDYGYTF
TRBJ2-6 | TRBV10-3 | . | . | TGTGCCATCAGGGACCGACGCTCTGGGGCCAACGTCCTGACTTTC | CAIRDRRSGANVLTF
TRBJ1-2 | TRBV7-8 | . | few | TGTGCCAGCACCTTAGATATTGACTCACGCTATGGCTACACCTTC | CASTLDIDSRYGYTF
TRBJ2-3 | TRBV10-3 | . | . | TGTGCCATCAGTGAGTCGACCGGGGGCACAGATACGCAGTATTTT | CAISESTGGTDTQYF
TRBJ2-7 | TRBV6-6 | . | . | TGTGCCAGCAGTCTCCCAGGGTTAGGCTACGAGCAGTACTTC | CASSLPGLGYEQYF
TRBJ1-2 | TRBV9 | . | . | TGTGCCAGCGGTAGTCCGAGAAGTAGGCCTGAACCTGGCTACACCTTC | CASGSPRSRPEPGYTF
TRBJ1-1 | TRBV7-9 | TRBD1 | . | TGTGCCAGCAGCTCCGGGACGACAGGGGTAGCTTTCTTT | CASSSGTTGVAFF
TRBJ2-7 | TRBV7-9 | TRBD1 | . | TGTGCCAGCAGCCCCCCCGGGACAGGAGCCTACGAGCAGTACTTC | CASSPPGTGAYEQYF
TRBJ2-7 | TRBV20-1 | . | once | TGCAGTGGTGGGACTTCCTACGAGCAGTACTTC | CSGGTSYEQYF
TRBJ1-2 | TRBV6-5 | TRBD1 | once | TGTGCCAGCAGCCCCCAACAGGGGAAGTACTATGGCTACACCTTC | CASSPQQGKYYGYTF
TRBJ2-1 | TRBV4-1 | TRBD2 | . | TGCGCCAGCAGCCAAGATAGCTCCTTAGGACTAGCGGGGGAGCAGTTCTTC | CASSQDSSLGLAGEQFF
TRBJ1-2 | TRBV2 | . | . | TGTGCCAGCTCAAGGGTGTTTGGCTACACCTTC | CASSRVFGYTF
TRBJ1-1 | TRBV18 | . | once | TGTGCCAGCTCACCGGGGGCCGGAAGCACTGAAGCTTTCTTT | CASSPGAGSTEAFF
TRBJ1-2 | TRBV18 | TRBD1 | . | TGTGCCAGCTCACCCTTCCGACAGGGGCAGGGCTACACCTTC | CASSPFRQGQGYTF
TRBJ1-2 | TRBV19 | TRBD1 | few | TGTGCCAGTAGTCCGGGACAGGGGATTGCGGCTGGCTACACCTTC | CASSPGQGIAAGYTF
TRBJ1-4 | TRBV7-9 | . | . | TGTGCCAGCAGCGGGAGGCAGGATGGAAAACTGTTTTTT | CASSGRQDGKLFF
TRBJ2-1 | TRBV7-3 | TRBD2 | . | TGTGCCAGCAGCCTAGCGGGGCACTCCTACAATGAGCAGTTCTTC | CASSLAGHSYNEQFF
TRBJ1-1 | TRBV10-3 | . | . | TGTGCCATCAGGACAGGACGAGGCACTGAAGCTTTCTTT | CAIRTGRGTEAFF
TRBJ1-5 | TRBV6-5 | . | few | TGTGCCAGCAGTTATGACCAAAGCAATCAGCCCCAGCATTTT | CASSYDQSNQPQHF
TRBJ1-1 | TRBV18 | TRBD1 | . | TGTGCCAGCTCACCACAGGGGGCGAACACTGAAGCTTTCTTT | CASSPQGANTEAFF
TRBJ2-2 | TRBV7-9 | . | . | TGTGCCATGCTGGGGTATAACACCGGGGAGCTGTTTTTT | CAMLGYNTGELFF
TRBJ2-1 | TRBV18 | . | . | TGTGCCAGCTCCACATTGGCGCGGGATGAGCAGTTCTTC | CASSTLARDEQFF
TRBJ1-2 | TRBV6-1 | TRBD1 | . | TGTGCCAGCAGGATTGGGACAGACTATGGCTACACCTTC | CASRIGTDYGYTF
TRBJ1-6 | TRBV4-3 | . | . | TGCGCCAGCAGCCAAGATACGGCTTATAGCTCCTATAATTCACCCCTCCACTTT | CASSQDTAYSSYNSPLHF
TRBJ1-2 | TRBV7-2 | . | . | TGTGCCAGCAGCTTCTCTAACTATGGCTACACCTTC | CASSFSNYGYTF
TRBJ2-2 | TRBV5-4 | . | . | TGTGCCAGCAGCTTGGATTTGGGGACGGGGGAGCTGTTTTTT | CASSLDLGTGELFF
TRBJ1-1 | TRBV4-3 | . | . | TGCGCCAGCAGCCAAGATCGGGGCATGAACACTGAAGCTTTCTTT | CASSQDRGMNTEAFF
TRBJ1-2 | TRBV5-5 | TRBD1 | . | TGTGCCAGCAGCTCTCAAGTAGGGGGCCCGAATGGCTACACCTTC | CASSSQVGGPNGYTF
TRBJ1-2 | TRBV11-2 | TRBD1 | . | TGTGCCAGCAGCTTGTGGGACAGGGGCGCCCTCGGCTATGGCTACACCTTC | CASSLWDRGALGYGYTF
TRBJ1-1 | TRBV18 | . | . | TGTGCCAGCTCACCACCGACGGGGGTGAACACTGAAGCTTTCTTT | CASSPPTGVNTEAFF
TRBJ2-7 | TRBV6-6 | . | . | TGTGCCAGCTTCGCCGGAGGGGGCGCGGGGGGCGAGCAGTACTTC | CASFAGGGAGGEQYF
TRBJ1-2 | TRBV6-1 | . | . | TGTGCCAGCAGCCGAATGGGGGGCTACACCTTC | CASSRMGGYTF
TRBJ2-1 | TRBV9 | TRBD2 | . | TGTGCCAGCAGCGCCTCCGGGACTAACAATGAGCAGTTCTTC | CASSASGTNNEQFF
TRBJ1-1 | TRBV2 | . | once | TGTGCCAGCAGTGATAGCGGACATCCCGACGGGGCTTTCTTT | CASSDSGHPDGAFF
TRBJ2-7 | TRBV4-3 | . | once | TGCGCCAGCGCTCACAGTTTTCCCGTAACGGGGGAGCAGTACTTC | CASAHSFPVTGEQYF
TRBJ1-3 | TRBV18 | TRBD1 | . | TGTGCCAGCTCACCTGCGACAGGGGTCTATGGAAACACCATATATTTT | CASSPATGVYGNTIYF
TRBJ2-1 | TRBV6-5 | . | few | TGTGCCAGCAGTTCCGGCGGGGTCTCCTACAATGAGCAGTTCTTC | CASSSGGVSYNEQFF
TRBJ2-3 | TRBV13 | TRBD2 | . | TGTGCCAGCAGTTCTGAGCGGGGGCGCACAGATACGCAGTATTTT | CASSSERGRTDTQYF